This passage covers 19 T cell receptor beta chains from one sample sequenced in a study of cytomegalovirus exposure and HLA in healthy donors. Vbeta (60) and Jbeta (13) primers were used in the PCR. Clones were read by immunoSEQ multiplex PCR, and TCRdb kept only the in-frame ones, dropping some. The table records around 220,000 clones, around 83% of them present only once. Material: PBMCs. The receptors were gathered from a girl aged 10 to 17 in good health and CMV-seronegative.

This chain uses TRBV6-6 with TRBJ1-1; a weak D match, TRBD1 (6 bases). V was shortened by 8 bases and J by 3 bases, with 16 bases between the two germline ends. CDR1 and CDR2 (germline): MNHNY, SVGAGI (reference sequence). The CDR3 is 14 amino acids. CDR3 region: CASWPGQYDTEAFF. CDR3 bases: TGTGCCAGCTGGCCTGGACAGTACGACACTGAAGCTTTCTTT.

The rearrangement joins TRBV7-8 to TRBJ2-5, with D tentatively TRBD2 (6 bases). Trimming cost V 1 base and J 11 bases, with 14 bases left between them. The CDR3 runs 13 residues. CDR1 SGHVS and CDR2 FQNEAQ come from the germline V gene. The CDR3 DNA follows: TGTGCCAGCAGCTTAGTGGAGGGTGGGGAGCAGTACTTC. Its protein product is CASSLVEGGEQYF. The variable domain in full, with the rest retrieved from reference TRBV7-8 and TRBJ2-5, is GAGVSQSPRYKVAKRGQDVALRCDPISGHVSLFWYQQALGQGPEFLTYFQNEAQLDKSGLPSDRFFAERPEGSVSTLKIQRTQQEDSAVYLCASSLVEGGEQYFGPGTRLLVL.

This clone has just one count. The chain carries TRBV30 and TRBJ1-6, with 7 bases identical to TRBD1. V lost 3 bases to trimming and J lost 0 bases; unmatched junction nucleotides: 8. The CDR3 is made up of 17 amino acids. The germline V gene has CDR1 GTSNPN and CDR2 SVGIG (reference sequence). The CDR3 is CAWRTGRISSYNSPLHF. The CDR3 nucleotides are TGTGCCTGGAGGACAGGGAGGATCAGCTCCTATAATTCACCCCTCCACTTT.

Here the CDR3 DNA reads TGCGCCAGCAGCTTGGGACTAGCGGGACTATTCACAGATACGCAGTATTTT. This encodes CASSLGLAGLFTDTQYF. The gene calls are TRBV5-1 and TRBJ2-3; 11 bases fit TRBD2. Germline CDR1 SGHRS, CDR2 YFSETQ. This CDR3 spans 17 amino acids. J gave up 2 bases and V 0 bases, and 5 bases lay outside the gene matches.

The sample holds one count of this clone. The rearrangement uses TRBV30 and TRBJ1-1, with 10 bases identical to TRBD1. Germline CDR1 and CDR2: GTSNPN and SVGIG (reference sequence). This CDR3 contains 17 residues. The trim removed 1 base at V and 3 bases at J, leaving 11 bases unmatched. The CDR3 loop reads CAWSGGDRGSDDTEAFF. DNA for the CDR3: TGTGCCTGGAGTGGAGGGGACAGGGGCTCGGACGACACTGAAGCTTTCTTT.

The V gene is TRBV27, the J gene TRBJ1-1; 7 bases are a match to TRBD1. With V trimmed by 8 bases and J by 4 bases, 13 bases remained unmatched. CDR3 length equals 15 residues. Germline V gene sequence: CDR1 MNHEY, CDR2 SMNVEV (reference sequence). Written as DNA, the CDR3 is TGTGCCAGCCAAAAATTCACGACAGGGAGCACTGAAGCTTTCTTT. This sequence encodes CASQKFTTGSTEAFF.

The V call is TRBV10-3, the J call TRBJ1-2; 7 bases fit TRBD1. The CDR3 is made up of 13 amino acids. Per the germline V gene, CDR1 is ENHRY and CDR2 is SYGVKD. Unmatched junction bases numbered 12, after V lost 10 bases and J lost 7 bases. CDR3: CATMGTQGGGYTF. For the CDR3, the DNA is TGTGCCACGATGGGGACTCAGGGGGGTGGCTACACCTTC.

In its sample, this clone is medium-sized. The chain recombines TRBV28 with TRBJ2-7; D perhaps matches TRBD1 (5 bases). V was pared by 6 bases and J by 2 bases, with 14 bases between. Germline lookup yields CDR1 MDHEN and CDR2 SYDVKM. The length of the CDR3 is 14 residues. CDR3 coding DNA: TGTGCCAGCAGCACAACGGGCAGGGCCTACGAGCAGTACTTC. Protein sequence: CASSTTGRAYEQYF.

This clone appeared once. The chain is built from TRBV15 and TRBJ2-7, with D perhaps matching TRBD2 (5 bases). The CDR3 is 15 amino acids. Germline CDR1 reads LNHNV; CDR2 reads YYDKDF (reference sequence). The V and J ends lost 3 bases and 4 bases respectively, with 16 bases between them. In nucleotides, the CDR3 is TGTGCCACCAGCAGCCCAGGCGAGGGCTTGTACGAGCAGTACTTC. Its translation: CATSSPGEGLYEQYF. The full variable domain, in which reference TRBV15 and TRBJ2-7 provide the parts outside the CDR3, is DAMVIQNPRYQVTQFGKPVTLSCSQTLNHNVMYWYQQKSSQAPKLLFHYYDKDFNNEADTPDNFQSRRPNTSFCFLDIRSPGLGDTAMYLCATSSPGEGLYEQYFGPGTRLTVT.

V usage is TRBV5-4 and J usage is TRBJ1-1, with TRBD1 matching over 10 bases. V shed 4 bases and J 1 base; nucleotides not matched to a gene: 4. The CDR3 runs 15 residues. Germline lookup yields CDR1 SGHNT and CDR2 YYREEE (reference sequence). The CDR3 nucleotides read TGTGCCAGCAGCGTACGACAGGGGGCGAACACTGAAGCTTTCTTT. This sequence encodes CASSVRQGANTEAFF.

V gene TRBV28 combines with J gene TRBJ2-7, with TRBD2 matching over 7 bases. The germline V gene encodes CDR1 MDHEN and CDR2 SYDVKM. The CDR3 is 14 residues long. V lost 2 bases to trimming and J lost 3 bases; unmatched junction nucleotides: 4. In nucleotides, the CDR3 is TGTGCCAGCAGTTTAAGGGGCGGGAGCTACGAGCAGTACTTC. It encodes CASSLRGGSYEQYF.

In this sample, this clone turned up many times. The CDR3 sequence: CASILGGAHSGEQFF. CDR3 DNA: TGTGCCAGCATCTTGGGGGGGGCCCATTCGGGTGAGCAGTTCTTC. The chain combines TRBV7-9 with TRBJ2-1; D is perhaps TRBD2 (7 bases). Germline V CDR1 and CDR2: SEHNR, FQNEAQ (reference sequence). Trimming shortened V by 7 bases and J by 9 bases, and 22 bases separated the two germline ends. This CDR3 comprises 15 residues.

This clone was recorded only once. The rearrangement uses TRBV18 and TRBJ2-3; D gene unclear. CDR3 length: 15 residues. Trimming cost V 2 bases and J 3 bases, with 12 bases left between them. CDR1 and CDR2 (germline): KGHSH, LQKENI. The CDR3 protein is CASSPSTRQTDTQYF. As DNA, the CDR3 is TGTGCCAGCTCACCATCAACTCGACAAACAGATACGCAGTATTTT.

The chain combines TRBV6-1 with TRBJ1-2; 8 bases align to TRBD1. Germline V gene data show CDR1 as MNHNS and CDR2 as SASEGT. Trimming took 5 bases from V and 7 from J; bases not matched to a gene: 6. The CDR3 spans 13 residues. CDR3 DNA: TGTGCCAGCAGTCATGGACAGGGACGTGGCTACACCTTC. Its protein product is CASSHGQGRGYTF.

The rearrangement joins TRBV25-1 to TRBJ1-3; possibly TRBD1 for D (5 bases). V was clipped by 3 bases and J by 1 base, with 13 bases between them. Germline lookup yields CDR1 MGHDK and CDR2 SYGVNS. CDR3 size: 16 residues. The CDR3 reads CASSDRVGDSGNTIYF. The CDR3 DNA is TGTGCCAGCAGTGATAGAGTAGGGGATTCTGGAAACACCATATATTTT.

The chain uses TRBV9 and TRBJ1-3, with D tentatively TRBD1 (5 bases). CDR1 is SGDLS, CDR2 YYNGEE, per germline. The CDR3 covers 20 residues. Deletions cut 3 bases from V and 4 bases from J, with 29 bases between. This chain's CDR3 is CASSARNVETWGGIGNTIYF. CDR3 nucleotide sequence: TGTGCCAGCAGCGCGCGGAACGTGGAGACGTGGGGGGGAATAGGAAACACCATATATTTT.

The J gene is TRBJ1-1, the V gene TRBV6-1; TRBD1 aligns across 7 bases. CDR1 and CDR2 from the germline V gene are MNHNS and SASEGT. V trimming: 6 bases; J trimming: 8 bases; junction bases outside the gene matches: 6. The CDR3 extends over 12 amino acids. The CDR3 DNA reads TGTGCCAGCAGATACGGGACAGCCGAAGCTTTCTTT. Its protein is CASRYGTAEAFF.

This clone was recorded a few times. In the same sample, other DNA sequences code for this CDR3. V and J are TRBV7-9 and TRBJ1-1; TRBD1 might be the D (5 bases). CDR3 length: 13 amino acids. The V gene's germline CDR1 is SEHNR and CDR2 FQNEAQ (reference sequence). Trimming removed 5 bases from V and 2 bases from J, with 9 bases in between. As DNA, the CDR3 is TGTGCCAGCAGCCTCCAGGGAAACACTGAAGCTTTCTTT. Its translation: CASSLQGNTEAFF.

The chain is built from TRBV7-2 and TRBJ2-2; D is unresolved. The CDR3 is 16 amino acids. Trimming removed 1 base at V and 6 bases at J, with 15 bases between. CDR1 and CDR2 (germline): SGHTA, FQGNSA. CDR3 DNA: TGTGCCAGCAGCTTAGGTCTCCCTAGTGTGTCCGGGGAGCTGTTTTTT. It is translated as CASSLGLPSVSGELFF.